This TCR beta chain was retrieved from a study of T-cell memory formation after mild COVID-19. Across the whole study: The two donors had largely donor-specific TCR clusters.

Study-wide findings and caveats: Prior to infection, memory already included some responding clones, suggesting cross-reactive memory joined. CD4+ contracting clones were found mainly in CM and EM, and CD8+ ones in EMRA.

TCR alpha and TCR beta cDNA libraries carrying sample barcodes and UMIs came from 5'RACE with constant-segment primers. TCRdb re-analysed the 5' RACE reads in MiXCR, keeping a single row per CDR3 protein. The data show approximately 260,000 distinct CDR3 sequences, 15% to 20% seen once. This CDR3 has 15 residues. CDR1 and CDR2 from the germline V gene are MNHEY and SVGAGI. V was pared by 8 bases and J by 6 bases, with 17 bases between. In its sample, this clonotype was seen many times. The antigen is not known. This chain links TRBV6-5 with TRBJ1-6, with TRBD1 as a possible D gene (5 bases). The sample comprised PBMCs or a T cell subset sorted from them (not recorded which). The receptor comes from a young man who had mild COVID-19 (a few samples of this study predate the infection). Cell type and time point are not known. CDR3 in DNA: TGTGCCAGCTCCCGCGGGGGGACTGGTAATTCACCCCTCCACTTT. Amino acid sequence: CASSRGGTGNSPLHF.